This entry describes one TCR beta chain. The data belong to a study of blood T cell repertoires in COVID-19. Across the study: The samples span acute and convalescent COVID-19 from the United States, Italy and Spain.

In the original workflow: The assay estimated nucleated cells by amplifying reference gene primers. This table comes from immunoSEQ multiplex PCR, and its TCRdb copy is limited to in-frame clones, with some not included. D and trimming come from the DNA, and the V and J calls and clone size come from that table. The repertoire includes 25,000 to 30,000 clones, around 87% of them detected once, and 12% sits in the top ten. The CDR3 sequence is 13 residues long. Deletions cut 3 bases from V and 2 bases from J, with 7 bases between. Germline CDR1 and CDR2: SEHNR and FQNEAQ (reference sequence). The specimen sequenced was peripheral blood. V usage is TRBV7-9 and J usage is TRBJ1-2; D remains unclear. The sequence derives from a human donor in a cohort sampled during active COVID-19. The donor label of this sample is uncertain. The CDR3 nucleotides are TGTGCCAGCAGCTTGCGGCAGAACTATGGCTACACCTTC. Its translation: CASSLRQNYGYTF.